The present T cell receptor beta chain was sequenced within a study of cytomegalovirus exposure and HLA in healthy donors. Overall study: In a previous analysis, 110 million or so unique TCR beta sequences were found from 170 million or so T cells.

Germline CDR1 is SEHNR and CDR2 is FQNEAQ (reference sequence). CDR3 length equals 15 residues. The ends lost 5 bases at V and 8 bases at J; junction bases unmatched: 7. In its sample, this clone was seen once. Its antigen is currently unknown. The PCR ran on 60 Vbeta and 13 Jbeta primers. Libraries were prepared by immunoSEQ multiplex PCR; TCRdb keeps only in-frame clonotypes and omits some of them. The sample lists approximately 150,000 clones, 65% to 70% occurring once. Study-level results: The study listed approximately 170 cytomegalovirus-associated TCR beta chains. HLA allele associations emerged for roughly 17,000 TCR beta sequences in a later analysis, at 0.05 false discovery rate.

Sampled while nominally healthy, donors likely had unrecorded immune exposures. The sample consisted of PBMCs. This receptor was obtained from a woman under 30 in good health and CMV-seropositive. This sequence joins TRBV7-9 and TRBJ2-1; 12 bases match TRBD2. CDR3 amino acids: CASSRTSGANHEQFF. CDR3 sequence (DNA): TGTGCCAGCAGCCGGACTAGCGGGGCAAATCATGAGCAGTTCTTC.